Shown below are 21 T cell receptor beta chains from a single sample sequenced in a study. Each CDR3 protein gets one entry after TCRdb re-called the RT-PCR reads with MiXCR. Found here are more than 550,000 distinct CDR3 sequences, 13% to 15% of them singletons; the top ten hold about 3.9%. Material for sequencing was memory CD4+ T cells from blood. These receptors were collected from a female donor in good health, serving as a healthy control.

The CDR3 DNA is TGTGCCAGCTCACCCAACAGAGCTAGCACCAATGAGCAGTTCTTC. Its protein product is CASSPNRASTNEQFF. The chain carries TRBV18 and TRBJ2-1, with a weak D call TRBD2 (5 bases). The CDR3 is 15 amino acids. The V gene lost 3 bases and the J gene lost 6 bases, with 15 bases spanning the gap. In germline, CDR1 is KGHSH, CDR2 LQKENI.

There are a few counts of this clonotype. The chain recombines TRBV20-1 with TRBJ2-3; TRBD2 matches 10 bases. Germline V CDR1 and CDR2: DFQATT, SNEGSKA (reference sequence). V gave up 2 bases and J gave up 4 bases; unmatched junction bases: 3. The CDR3 runs to 14 residues. CDR3 amino acids: CSARLAGVADTQYF. DNA of the CDR3: TGCAGTGCTAGACTAGCGGGAGTAGCAGATACGCAGTATTTT.

This clonotype was observed a handful of times. Germline is not matched at one junction end, which may reflect a read error. This sequence joins TRBV20-1 and TRBJ1-1, with D maybe TRBD1 (6 bases). Germline lookup yields CDR1 DFQATT and CDR2 SNEGSKA (reference sequence). The CDR3 spans 15 residues. The CDR3 DNA is TGCAGTGCTGGAGAAACTCACAGGGCGAACACTGAAGCTTTCTTT. Its protein is CSAGETHRANTEAFF.

This clonotype was observed a handful of times. The V gene is TRBV20-1, the J gene TRBJ2-1; 9 positions agree with TRBD2. This CDR3 spans 18 amino acids. V was pared by 8 bases and J by 3 bases, with 20 bases of the junction left unmatched. Germline CDR1 DFQATT, CDR2 SNEGSKA (reference sequence). CDR3 coding DNA: TGCAGTCCCCTAACCGCCGGGACTAGCACTTACCGCTACAATGAGCAGTTCTTC. Its translation: CSPLTAGTSTYRYNEQFF.

A single count supports this clonotype. V and J are TRBV24-1 and TRBJ1-2; D remains ambiguous. The CDR3 loop spans 13 amino acids. Trimming took off 2 bases at V and 8 bases at J, with 11 bases between the two ends. In germline, CDR1 is KGHDR, CDR2 SFDVKD. The chain's CDR3 is CATSDSVARGYTF. The CDR3 DNA reads TGTGCCACCAGTGATTCGGTGGCTCGGGGCTACACCTTC.

This clonotype has at least ten counts. The chain uses TRBV11-2 and TRBJ2-7, with 8 bases that match TRBD2. This CDR3 comprises 16 residues. Germline assignment: CDR1 SGHAT and CDR2 FQNNGV. V lost 4 bases and J lost 3; bases outside the gene matches: 11. The CDR3 protein is CASSSPPGRVSYEQYF. The CDR3 DNA is TGTGCCAGCAGCTCCCCCCCCGGGAGGGTTAGCTACGAGCAGTACTTC.

This clonotype was seen a few times. V gene TRBV6-1 combines with J gene TRBJ2-1; either TRBD1 or TRBD2 may fit D (5 bases each). CDR1 is MNHNS, CDR2 SASEGT, per germline. This CDR3 is built from 16 residues. Deletions cut 5 bases from V and 6 bases from J, with 20 bases between. CDR3 sequence (DNA): TGTGCCAGCAGTCGCACGGGGACCAACGGTCCCAATGAGCAGTTCTTC. Encoded protein: CASSRTGTNGPNEQFF.

The V call is TRBV2, the J call TRBJ2-7; 10 nucleotides match TRBD1. This CDR3 has 14 residues. CDR1 and CDR2 from the germline V gene are SNHLY and FYNNEI. J gave up 0 bases and V 7 bases, and 3 bases lay outside the gene matches. CDR3 DNA: TGTGCCAGCAAGGGACAGGGGAACTCCTACGAGCAGTACTTC. The encoded protein is CASKGQGNSYEQYF.

This chain links TRBV7-6 with TRBJ1-3; D remains ambiguous. CDR3 length: 14 residues. The V end was cut by 5 bases, the J end by 0 bases, with 8 bases between. The germline CDR1 and CDR2 sequences are SGHVS and FNYEAQ. The CDR3, as DNA: TGTGCCAGCAGCCCACTTTCCTCTGGAAACACCATATATTTT. It is translated as CASSPLSSGNTIYF.

The chain employs TRBV24-1 and TRBJ2-5, with D perhaps matching TRBD1 (6 bases). The V end was cut by 4 bases, the J end by 5 bases, with 13 bases between. This CDR3 comprises 14 residues. Germline V gene sequence: CDR1 KGHDR, CDR2 SFDVKD. The CDR3 DNA reads as TGTGCCACCAGTGACCCAGGGGCGAGGGAGACCCAGTACTTC. Protein: CATSDPGARETQYF.

This clonotype was counted at least ten times. The chain links TRBV5-5 to TRBJ2-7; D unresolved. V lost 2 bases to trimming and J lost 7 bases, with 13 bases between them. In germline, CDR1 is SGHKS, CDR2 YYEKEE (reference sequence). The length of the CDR3 is 13 residues. CDR3 DNA sequence: TGTGCCAGCAGCTTTACCCTAGTAGGGGAGCAGTACTTC. Amino acid sequence: CASSFTLVGEQYF. The whole variable domain, remainder taken from reference TRBV5-5 and TRBJ2-7, is DAGVTQSPTHLIKTRGQQVTLRCSPISGHKSVSWYQQVLGQGPQFIFQYYEKEERGRGNFPDRFSARQFPNYSSELNVNALLLGDSALYLCASSFTLVGEQYFGPGTRLTVT.

The rearrangement links TRBV7-6 to TRBJ1-1; 7 nucleotides match TRBD1. V shed 5 bases, J shed 5 bases, and the junction held 5 bases outside the gene matches. Germline CDR1 and CDR2: SGHVS and FNYEAQ. The length of the CDR3 is 13 residues. CDR3 nucleotide sequence: TGTGCCAGCAGCCCTGGACAGGAGACTGAAGCTTTCTTT. Its translation: CASSPGQETEAFF.

The rearrangement uses TRBV7-9 and TRBJ2-1; 15 bases are shared with TRBD2. The germline V gene encodes CDR1 SEHNR and CDR2 FQNEAQ (reference sequence). There are 17 residues in the CDR3. V gave up 4 bases and J gave up 1 base; unmatched junction bases: 2. The CDR3 protein is CASSWTSGGGSYNEQFF. The CDR3 DNA reads as TGTGCCAGCAGCTGGACTAGCGGGGGGGGATCCTACAATGAGCAGTTCTTC.

The table lists this clonotype with many counts. The rearrangement uses TRBV12-3 or TRBV12-4 and TRBJ2-7, with 7 positions matching TRBD1. The J segment lost 10 bases and the V segment lost 6 bases, leaving 6 bases of the junction unmatched. The CDR3 spans 11 residues. The CDR3 loop reads CASSPRQGQYF. The CDR3, as DNA: TGTGCCAGCAGCCCCCGACAGGGTCAGTACTTC.

This clonotype was found a few times. The chain is built from TRBV5-6 and TRBJ1-2; TRBD1 might be the D (6 bases). This CDR3 has 14 amino acids. V was cut by 4 bases and J by 8 bases, with 18 bases left in between. Per germline, CDR1 SGHDT and CDR2 YYEEEE. For the CDR3, the DNA is TGTGCCAGCAGCCGGAATACAGGGTCAGACGGCTACACCTTC. This gives the protein CASSRNTGSDGYTF.

This clonotype appeared a few times. Compared with germline, one end of the junction differs, possibly owing to a read error. The V gene is TRBV12-3 or TRBV12-4, the J gene TRBJ1-5; maybe TRBD1 (5 bases). The CDR3 is 14 residues long. CDR3 in amino acids: CASSSGRVLQHQHF. CDR3 in DNA: TGTGCCAGCAGTTCCGGCAGGGTTCTTCAGCACCAGCATTTT.

The sample holds many counts of this clonotype. V gene TRBV7-9 combines with J gene TRBJ1-5; 8 bases are a match to TRBD1. CDR1 and CDR2 (germline): SEHNR, FQNEAQ (reference sequence). The trim removed 8 bases at V and 4 bases at J, leaving 10 bases unmatched. The CDR3 contains 15 residues. The CDR3 sequence is CASEAGGAWNQPQHF. In DNA, the CDR3 is TGTGCCAGCGAAGCAGGGGGCGCGTGGAATCAGCCCCAGCATTTT.

The rearrangement uses TRBV5-6 and TRBJ1-3; 8 positions agree with TRBD1. Germline V gives CDR1 SGHDT, CDR2 YYEEEE. The CDR3 runs 18 residues. V was clipped by 4 bases and J by 3 bases; unmatched bases: 15. This CDR3 is CASSPSLRTGPNGNTIYF. Here the CDR3 DNA reads TGTGCCAGCAGCCCCTCGTTGAGGACAGGGCCAAATGGAAACACCATATATTTT.

The CDR3 reads CASSIRQRNTEAFF. CDR3 sequence (DNA): TGTGCCAGCAGTATCCGACAACGGAACACTGAAGCTTTCTTT. V gene TRBV27 combines with J gene TRBJ1-1; D unresolved. Germline CDR1 MNHEY, CDR2 SMNVEV (reference sequence). This CDR3 region has 14 residues. V was cut by 5 bases and J by 1 base, with 11 bases left in between.

The table lists this clonotype with many counts. This chain links TRBV27 with TRBJ2-3; TRBD2 matches at 9 bases. Germline CDR1 MNHEY, CDR2 SMNVEV (reference sequence). The junction had 7 bases not matched to a gene; V was cut back by 4 bases and J by 5 bases. The CDR3 is 15 residues long. CDR3 nucleotides: TGTGCCAGCAGTTCAGGGCTAGCGGGAATAGATACGCAGTATTTT. Translation: CASSSGLAGIDTQYF.

There are a few counts of this clonotype. The chain couples TRBV12-3 or TRBV12-4 to TRBJ2-5, with 9 bases that match TRBD1. This CDR3 region has 15 residues. J was trimmed by 6 bases and V by 1 base; bases with no gene match: 6. This CDR3 is CASSLGGTGWQTQYF. For the CDR3, the DNA is TGTGCCAGCAGTTTAGGTGGGACAGGGTGGCAGACCCAGTACTTC.